This TCR beta chain comes out of a study of T cells after yellow fever vaccination (dated by TCRdb to the late 2010s). A note on the overall study: Libraries from fractions with low cell numbers were prepared with the SMART-Seq v4 Ultra Low Input RNA kit. To follow T-cell clones before and after both primary and booster YFV17D yellow fever vaccination, bulk TCR alpha and beta repertoires underwent longitudinal sequencing. Two healthy male donors, one aged 18 to 29 and one aged 30 to 40 years, made up the cohort. Bulk PBMC replicates and cell subsets were isolated from blood drawn at multiple timepoints before and after both primary and secondary immunization.

The instrument was an Illumina NovaSeq 6000. TCR cDNA was synthesized by 5'RACE template switching, through which a universal primer site and unique molecular identifiers were introduced. cDNA synthesis was primed from both the TCR alpha and TCR beta constant segments. Library amplification involved two PCR steps, and the second step added sample barcodes and sequencing adapters. Sequencing of libraries was done on Illumina HiSeq 2500 (2x100 bp) or NovaSeq (2x150 bp). The original pipeline was this. Reads were demultiplexed and collapsed into UMI consensus sequences with MIGEC, and V(D)J alignment was performed with MiXCR. Vaccine-responding clonotypes were identified with edgeR using replicate PBMC samples, with FDR below 0.01 and a log2 fold change above 5 up to day 15 being required. CD4 or CD8 identity was assigned to each bulk clonotype according to whether the clonotype was present at higher abundance in the sequenced CD4 repertoire or the sequenced CD8 repertoire. In TCRdb, the public reads were trimmed at Q25 with fastp and aligned with MiXCR, with productive beta chains retained. Identical CDR3 proteins give one entry, which carries the most common genes and DNA. The authors' filters were not applied to this entry. The sample data list a few hundred thousand distinct CDR3 sequences, and over 4% of these were observed just once. Of the sample, just under 25% is held by the ten largest clones.

Broad study findings and their caveats: Because only two donors were included in the study, the extent to which the findings can be generalized is limited. A small share of clonotypes was detected in both CD4 and CD8 compartments, with the overlap likely arising from convergent recombination. Compared with the primary T-cell response, the secondary T-cell response was weaker but faster, peaking on day 5 rather than day 15. After the booster, most of the clones that had expanded following primary vaccination were detected again (about 95% of CD4 and roughly 88% of CD8), which suggests that memory was broadly maintained. Computational filtering was needed because FACS-sorted repertoires could contain abundant contaminating clonotypes from the bulk population.

For CDR1 and CDR2, the germline V gene lists MNHNS and SASEGT. The V end loses 11 bases and the J end loses 10 bases, and a stretch of 24 bases separates them. From cysteine to valine, the CDR3 is 13 amino acids long. Just the 39-base CDR3 DNA is kept, in frame starting at base 1. Turning to this clonotype: Its antigen is still unknown. Base qualities are not at hand, and no much larger clone is one base apart.

Per the publication, the treatment or condition label means: live attenuated yellow fever vaccine strain. Two biological replicates of bulk PBMCs were collected at each blood-draw timepoint. A standard Ficoll-Paque protocol was used to isolate PBMCs from peripheral blood. RNA was extracted with TriZol from bulk PBMCs, CD4 and CD8 fractions, and dextramer-positive and dextramer-negative fractions. Recombination connected TRBV6-1 to TRBJ2-7; tentative D gene TRBD1, with 6 bases matching. The clonotype was recovered from a man younger than 30 who received the YFV17D yellow fever vaccine. Source: PBMCs, taken 5 days after the yellow fever booster vaccination. The CDR3: CAVQWTPKQGQYV. The nucleotide sequence is given as TGTGCCGTCCAATGGACGCCTAAACAGGGACAGTACGTC.